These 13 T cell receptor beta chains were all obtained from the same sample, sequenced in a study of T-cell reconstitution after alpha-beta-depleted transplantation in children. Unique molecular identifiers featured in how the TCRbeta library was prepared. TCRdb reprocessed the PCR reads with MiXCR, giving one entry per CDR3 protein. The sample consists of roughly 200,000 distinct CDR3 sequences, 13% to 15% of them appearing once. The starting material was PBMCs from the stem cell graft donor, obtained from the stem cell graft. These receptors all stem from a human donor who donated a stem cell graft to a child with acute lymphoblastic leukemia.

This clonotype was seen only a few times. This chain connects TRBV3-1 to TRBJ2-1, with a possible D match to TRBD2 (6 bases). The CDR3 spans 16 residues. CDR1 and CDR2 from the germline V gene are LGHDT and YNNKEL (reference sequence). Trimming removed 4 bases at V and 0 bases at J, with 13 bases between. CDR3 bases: TGTGCCAGCAGCCCCCCTAGCGCCTCCTCCTACAATGAGCAGTTCTTC. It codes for CASSPPSASSYNEQFF.

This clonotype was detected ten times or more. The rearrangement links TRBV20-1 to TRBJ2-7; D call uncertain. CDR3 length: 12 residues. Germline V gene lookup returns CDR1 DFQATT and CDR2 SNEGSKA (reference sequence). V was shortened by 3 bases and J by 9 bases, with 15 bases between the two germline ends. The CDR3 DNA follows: TGCAGTGCTAGTGGGCCCAAACCGTGGCAGTACTTC. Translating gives CSASGPKPWQYF.

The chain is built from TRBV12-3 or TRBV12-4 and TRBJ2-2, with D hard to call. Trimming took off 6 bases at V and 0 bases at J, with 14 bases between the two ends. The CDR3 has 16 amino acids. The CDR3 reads CASSLRLGTNTGELFF. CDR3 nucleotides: TGTGCCAGCAGCCTCCGTCTCGGAACGAACACCGGGGAGCTGTTTTTT.

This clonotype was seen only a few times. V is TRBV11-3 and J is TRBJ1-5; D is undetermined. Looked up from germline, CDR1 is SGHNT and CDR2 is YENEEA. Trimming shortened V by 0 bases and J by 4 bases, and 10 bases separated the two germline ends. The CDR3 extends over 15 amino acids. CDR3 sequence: CASSLESLGNQPQHF. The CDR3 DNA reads TGTGCCAGCAGCTTAGAGTCCCTTGGGAATCAGCCCCAGCATTTT.

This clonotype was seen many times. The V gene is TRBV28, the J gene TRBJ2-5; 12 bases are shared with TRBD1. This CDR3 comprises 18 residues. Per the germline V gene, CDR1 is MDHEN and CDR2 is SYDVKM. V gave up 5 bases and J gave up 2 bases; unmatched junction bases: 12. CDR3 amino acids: CASSPRDRGRPLQETQYF. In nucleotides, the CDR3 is TGTGCCAGCAGTCCCAGGGACAGGGGGCGGCCACTACAAGAGACCCAGTACTTC.

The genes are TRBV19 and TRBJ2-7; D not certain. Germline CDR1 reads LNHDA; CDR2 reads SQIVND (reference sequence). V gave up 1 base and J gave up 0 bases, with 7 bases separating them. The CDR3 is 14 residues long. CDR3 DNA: TGTGCCAGTAGTATAGTGGGGAACTCCTACGAGCAGTACTTC. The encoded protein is CASSIVGNSYEQYF.

CDR3: CASSRKLTNRLRTTSTDTQYF. CDR3 DNA: TGCGCCAGCAGCCGGAAACTCACAAACAGGCTTCGGACTACTAGCACAGATACGCAGTATTTT. This chain links TRBV5-1 with TRBJ2-3; a weak D match, TRBD2 (6 bases). V was cut by 4 bases and J by 0 bases, with 30 bases left in between. The CDR3 consists of 21 residues. Germline V lookup: CDR1 SGHRS, CDR2 YFSETQ. The full variable domain, completed using reference TRBV5-1 and TRBJ2-3, is KAGVTQTPRYLIKTRGQQVTLSCSPISGHRSVSWYQQTPGQGLQFLFEYFSETQRNKGNFPGRFSGRQFSNSRSEMNVSTLELGDSALYLCASSRKLTNRLRTTSTDTQYFGPGTRLTVL.

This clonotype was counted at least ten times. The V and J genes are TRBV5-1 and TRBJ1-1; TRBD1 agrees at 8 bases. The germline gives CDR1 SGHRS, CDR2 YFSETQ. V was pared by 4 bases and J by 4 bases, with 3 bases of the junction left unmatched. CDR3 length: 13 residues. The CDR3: CASSVTGGTEAFF. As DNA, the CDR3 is TGCGCCAGCAGCGTAACAGGGGGCACTGAAGCTTTCTTT.

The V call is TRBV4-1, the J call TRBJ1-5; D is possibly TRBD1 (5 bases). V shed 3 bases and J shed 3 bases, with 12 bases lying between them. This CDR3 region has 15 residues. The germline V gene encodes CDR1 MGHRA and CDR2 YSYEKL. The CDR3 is CASSHSGGDNQPQHF. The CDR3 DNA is TGCGCCAGCAGCCACTCTGGGGGGGACAATCAGCCCCAGCATTTT.

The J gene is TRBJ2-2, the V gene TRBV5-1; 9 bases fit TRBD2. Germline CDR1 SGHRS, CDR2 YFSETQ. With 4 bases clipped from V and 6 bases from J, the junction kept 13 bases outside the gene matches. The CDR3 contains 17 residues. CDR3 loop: CASSGVAGDGGAGELFF. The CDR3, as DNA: TGCGCCAGCAGCGGAGTAGCGGGAGATGGAGGGGCCGGGGAGCTGTTTTTT.

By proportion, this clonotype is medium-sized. The CDR3 nucleotides read TGCAGCGTGGGGACAGGGCCTAACACCGGGGAGCTGTTTTTT. This translates into CSVGTGPNTGELFF. The chain recombines TRBV29-1 with TRBJ2-2; TRBD1 matches 9 bases. Germline-derived CDR1 and CDR2 are SQVTM and ANQGSEA. This CDR3 is built from 14 residues. The ends lost 6 bases at V and 2 bases at J; junction bases unmatched: 4.

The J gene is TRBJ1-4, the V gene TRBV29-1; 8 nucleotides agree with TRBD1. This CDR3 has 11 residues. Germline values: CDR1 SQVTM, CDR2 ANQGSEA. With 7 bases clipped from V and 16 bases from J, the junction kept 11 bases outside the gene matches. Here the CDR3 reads CSAQLDRVRFF. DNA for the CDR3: TGCAGCGCACAACTGGACAGGGTTCGGTTTTTT.

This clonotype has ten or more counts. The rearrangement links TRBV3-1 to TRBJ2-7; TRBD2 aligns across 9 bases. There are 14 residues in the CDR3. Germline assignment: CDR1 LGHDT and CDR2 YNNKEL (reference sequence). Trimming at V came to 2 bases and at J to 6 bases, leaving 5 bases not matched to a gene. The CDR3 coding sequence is TGTGCCAGCAGCCAAACGAGACTAGCGGCCGAGCAGTACTTC. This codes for CASSQTRLAAEQYF.